The present T cell receptor (beta chain) was sequenced within a study of T cell changes during pregnancy in multiple sclerosis. V was cut by 2 bases and J by 5 bases, with 6 bases left in between. The CDR3 sequence is 12 residues long. Germline V gene sequence: CDR1 MDHEN, CDR2 SYDVKM. The repertoire was sequenced with immunoSEQ multiplex PCR; TCRdb's copy has only in-frame clones and lacks some. The data hold 65,000 to 90,000 clones, with more than 85% observed a single time. The TCR originated in a female donor with multiple sclerosis, enrolled in a pregnancy study. The V call is TRBV28, the J call TRBJ1-2, with TRBD1 as a possible D gene (5 bases). Sequencing used peripheral blood, obtained in the first trimester of pregnancy. The CDR3 DNA is TGTGCCAGCAGTTTAGGGGGGTATGGCTACACCTTC. It encodes CASSLGGYGYTF.